Shown below are 25 T cell receptor beta chains from a single sample sequenced in a study of blood T cell repertoires in COVID-19. Some clones are missing from TCRdb's copy, which holds only in-frame ones; the method was immunoSEQ multiplex PCR. The table shows some 200,000 clones, with approximately 80% occurring only once. Specimen: PBMCs or T cells enriched from blood (not recorded which). The receptors were sampled from a woman between 50 and 59 years old who had recovered from COVID-19.

For the CDR3, the DNA is TGTGCCAGCAGCCAAGACGCGGGGGCAACCTCCTACGAGCAGTACTTC. It is translated as CASSQDAGATSYEQYF. This rearrangement joins TRBV4-2 to TRBJ2-7; TRBD2 might be the D (7 bases). The CDR3 spans 16 residues. Between the trimmed V and J ends, which lost 0 bases and 0 bases, there was a span of 12 bases. Germline-derived CDR1 and CDR2 are LGHNA and YNFKEQ.

The rearrangement links TRBV6-5 to TRBJ1-2; 8 nucleotides line up with TRBD1. V lost 0 bases to trimming and J lost 7 bases; unmatched junction nucleotides: 4. The germline CDR1 and CDR2 sequences are MNHEY and SVGAGI. The CDR3 runs to 14 residues. The CDR3 loop is CASSYSQGALGYTF. CDR3 coding DNA: TGTGCCAGCAGTTACTCGCAGGGGGCGCTTGGCTACACCTTC.

The chain has TRBV6-6 and TRBJ1-3; D call uncertain. This CDR3 has 15 amino acids. Germline V CDR1 and CDR2: MNHNY, SVGAGI (reference sequence). The V end was cut by 3 bases, the J end by 0 bases, with 9 bases between. The CDR3 loop is CASSYIMSSGNTIYF. The CDR3 DNA follows: TGTGCCAGCAGTTATATCATGAGCTCTGGAAACACCATATATTTT.

The chain recombines TRBV7-2 with TRBJ1-4; tentative D call: TRBD1 (6 bases). V gave up 5 bases and J gave up 7 bases, with 14 bases separating them. The CDR3 loop spans 14 amino acids. Germline V gene sequence: CDR1 SGHTA, CDR2 FQGNSA. CDR3 amino acids: CASSPAGGGEKLFF. The CDR3 nucleotides are TGTGCCAGCAGCCCAGCGGGGGGCGGTGAAAAACTGTTTTTT.

The chain carries TRBV10-3 and TRBJ2-7, with 9 bases identical to TRBD2. This CDR3 region has 17 residues. The J segment lost 3 bases and the V segment lost 2 bases, leaving 11 bases of the junction unmatched. In germline, CDR1 is ENHRY, CDR2 SYGVKD. For the CDR3, the DNA is TGTGCCATCAGTGAGCATATCGGTCTAGCGGGGTACTACGAGCAGTACTTC. Its protein product is CAISEHIGLAGYYEQYF.

This chain joins TRBV6-2 or TRBV6-3 and TRBJ2-7; no reliable D call. This CDR3 spans 17 amino acids. Trimming shortened V by 2 bases and J by 0 bases, and 17 bases separated the two germline ends. The germline V gene encodes CDR1 MNHEY and CDR2 SVGEGT. The CDR3 nucleotides are TGTGCCAGCAGTTACGAATTGGGCAGACAAAGCTCCTACGAGCAGTACTTC. This encodes CASSYELGRQSSYEQYF.

This chain joins TRBV5-1 and TRBJ1-4; unclear D gene. Trimming removed 0 bases at V and 3 bases at J, with 12 bases between. CDR1 SGHRS and CDR2 YFSETQ come from the germline V gene. CDR3 size: 16 residues. CDR3 protein: CASSLGGRNANEKLFF. The DNA for the CDR3 is TGCGCCAGCAGCTTGGGAGGGAGGAACGCTAATGAAAAACTGTTTTTT.

This clone was detected only a few times. This chain uses TRBV29-1 with TRBJ2-1; weak D call: TRBD2 (5 bases). Per germline, CDR1 SQVTM and CDR2 ANQGSEA. This CDR3 has 12 amino acids. Trimming left V 7 bases short and J 7 bases short, with 14 bases between. Here the CDR3 DNA reads TGCAGCGCACCCGAAGAGCGGAATGAGCAGTTCTTC. Protein product: CSAPEERNEQFF.

V and J are TRBV3-1 (or the pseudogene TRBV3-2) and TRBJ2-4; 12 bases line up with TRBD2. Losses at the gene ends were 3 bases for V and 9 bases for J; bases not matched to a gene: 12. The CDR3 spans 17 residues. The germline gives CDR1 LGHDT, CDR2 YNNKEL (reference sequence). The CDR3 DNA follows: TGTGCCAGCAGCCACCTAGGACTAGCGGGAACAAAAGCCATTCAGTACTTC. Translated: CASSHLGLAGTKAIQYF.

V is TRBV12-3 or TRBV12-4 and J is TRBJ2-7; TRBD1 might be the D (5 bases). The CDR3 loop spans 12 amino acids. Trimming removed 10 bases from V and 6 bases from J, with 16 bases in between. The CDR3 reads CATRNQGSEQYF. Written as DNA, the CDR3 is TGTGCCACCAGAAATCAGGGATCCGAGCAGTACTTC.

This clone was recorded only once. The chain has TRBV4-3 and TRBJ1-4, with 7 bases lining up with TRBD1. Germline loops: CDR1 LGHNA, CDR2 YSLEER. This CDR3 is 16 amino acids long. Unmatched junction bases numbered 5, after V lost 0 bases and J lost 4 bases. The CDR3 protein is CASSQDQGGFNEKLFF. Written as DNA, the CDR3 is TGCGCCAGCAGCCAAGATCAAGGGGGCTTTAATGAAAAACTGTTTTTT.

This clone was observed a handful of times. This chain joins TRBV28 and TRBJ1-2, with D perhaps matching TRBD1 (6 bases). The V gene's germline CDR1 is MDHEN and CDR2 SYDVKM. The CDR3 is 15 amino acids. V shed 6 bases and J shed 4 bases, with 18 bases lying between them. Here the CDR3 DNA reads TGTGCCAGCAGGCTGCGGGGGGCGCTGAGCTATGGCTACACCTTC. It translates to CASRLRGALSYGYTF.

V and J are TRBV7-3 and TRBJ2-7; TRBD2 is a possible D gene (7 bases). The CDR3 is made up of 15 amino acids. V lost 1 base and J 4 bases, leaving 14 bases between the germline ends. Germline-derived CDR1 and CDR2 are SGHTA and FQGTGA. CDR3 residues: CASSLKGGRGYEQYF. As DNA, the CDR3 is TGTGCCAGCAGCTTAAAGGGTGGGAGGGGGTACGAGCAGTACTTC.

The rearrangement joins TRBV28 to TRBJ2-2; 8 bases map to TRBD2. Trimming at V came to 6 bases and at J to 5 bases, leaving 8 bases not matched to a gene. This CDR3 region has 15 residues. Germline V gene data show CDR1 as MDHEN and CDR2 as SYDVKM. CDR3: CASSWGTSSTGELFF. CDR3 nucleotides: TGTGCCAGCAGCTGGGGGACTAGTTCGACCGGGGAGCTGTTTTTT. The variable domain in full, completed from reference TRBV28 and TRBJ2-2, reads DVKVTQSSRYLVKRTGEKVFLECVQDMDHENMFWYRQDPGLGLRLIYFSYDVKMKEKGDIPEGYSVSREKKERFSLILESASTNQTSMYLCASSWGTSSTGELFFGEGSRLTVL.

The gene calls are TRBV7-2 and TRBJ1-6, with D perhaps matching TRBD1 (5 bases). This CDR3 has 16 residues. Per germline, CDR1 SGHTA and CDR2 FQGNSA. Trimming cost V 2 bases and J 5 bases, with 13 bases left between them. The CDR3 region has the DNA TGTGCCAGCAGCTTAAACGCGGGGCATAATAATTCACCCCTCCACTTT. Its translation is CASSLNAGHNNSPLHF.

This clone was recorded a few times. The chain employs TRBV7-2 and TRBJ1-1; the D gene is possibly TRBD1 (5 bases). The CDR3 totals 14 residues. The germline V and J ends were trimmed by 5 bases and 5 bases, with 15 bases remaining between them. The V gene's germline CDR1 is SGHTA and CDR2 FQGNSA. The CDR3 DNA follows: TGTGCCAGCAGCCTCGATATTAGGGGTACTGAAGCTTTCTTT. Its translation: CASSLDIRGTEAFF.

The V call is TRBV28, the J call TRBJ2-7, with 9 bases fitting TRBD1. The CDR3 totals 14 residues. In germline, CDR1 is MDHEN, CDR2 SYDVKM. J gave up 6 bases and V 3 bases, and 6 bases lay outside the gene matches. In nucleotides, the CDR3 is TGTGCCAGCAGTTTCTGGGACAGGGCTCGCGAGCAGTACTTC. This codes for CASSFWDRAREQYF.

This rearrangement joins TRBV19 to TRBJ2-2; 13 bases line up with TRBD2. Looked up from germline, CDR1 is LNHDA and CDR2 is SQIVND (reference sequence). V shed 10 bases and J 7 bases; nucleotides not matched to a gene: 12. This CDR3 is built from 16 residues. The CDR3 DNA follows: TGTGCCACTCGACTAGCGGGAGGCCCGGTCGGCGGGGAGCTGTTTTTT. Amino acid sequence: CATRLAGGPVGGELFF.

CDR3 residues: CASSYGDSSNEKLFF. For the CDR3, the DNA is TGTGCCAGCAGTTACGGGGACAGTAGTAATGAAAAACTGTTTTTT. The V gene is TRBV6-5, the J gene TRBJ1-4; 7 bases align to TRBD1. V was clipped by 2 bases and J by 4 bases; unmatched bases: 4. CDR3 length: 15 residues. From germline, CDR1 is MNHEY and CDR2 SVGAGI.

The chain carries TRBV2 and TRBJ1-2; D not certain. Germline V CDR1 and CDR2: SNHLY, FYNNEI. The CDR3 has 14 residues. V was cut by 4 bases and J by 1 base, with 10 bases left in between. CDR3 sequence (DNA): TGTGCCAGCAGTGGGGGTGAGGGTAACTATGGCTACACCTTC. It is translated as CASSGGEGNYGYTF.

This chain joins TRBV4-3 and TRBJ2-7, with a tentative D call TRBD2 (6 bases). Per germline, CDR1 LGHNA and CDR2 YSLEER. V lost 6 bases to trimming and J lost 2 bases, with 20 bases between them. CDR3 size: 16 residues. As DNA, the CDR3 is TGCGCCAGCAGTCCCGACTCCCCTGGGGGGACCTACGAGCAGTACTTC. Amino acids: CASSPDSPGGTYEQYF.

The J gene is TRBJ1-2, the V gene TRBV7-2; D is ambiguous. Germline V lookup: CDR1 SGHTA, CDR2 FQGNSA. CDR3 length: 14 amino acids. V lost 6 bases and J lost 2, with 13 bases in between. Written as DNA, the CDR3 is TGTGCCAGCAGTCCGACCCGCGGGAACTATGGCTACACCTTC. Protein product: CASSPTRGNYGYTF.

The rearrangement uses TRBV14 and TRBJ1-1; tentatively, D is TRBD1 (5 bases). Germline V gene data show CDR1 as SGHDN and CDR2 as FVKESK. The CDR3 has 18 residues. The V gene lost 1 base and the J gene lost 3 bases, with 21 bases spanning the gap. This CDR3 reads CASSQGGTRAGLDTEAFF. The DNA for the CDR3 is TGTGCCAGCAGCCAAGGGGGAACCAGGGCCGGGTTGGACACTGAAGCTTTCTTT.

The CDR3 here is CASSGIGQSYNEQFF. Written as DNA, the CDR3 is TGTGCCAGCAGCGGCATCGGACAGTCCTACAATGAGCAGTTCTTC. This chain joins TRBV11-3 and TRBJ2-1; possibly TRBD1 for D (6 bases). This CDR3 is 15 amino acids long. Germline lookup yields CDR1 SGHNT and CDR2 YENEEA. V lost 5 bases to trimming and J lost 1 base, with 12 bases between them.

This chain uses TRBV19 with TRBJ2-7, with 8 bases matching TRBD1. Trimming cost V 5 bases and J 3 bases; bases outside gene matches: 12. The CDR3 is made up of 16 amino acids. CDR1 LNHDA and CDR2 SQIVND come from the germline V gene (reference sequence). CDR3 protein: CASSADRGLVSYEQYF. The CDR3 DNA follows: TGTGCCAGTAGTGCCGACAGGGGACTGGTGAGCTACGAGCAGTACTTC.